The T cell receptor beta chain described here comes from a study of cytomegalovirus exposure and HLA in healthy donors. Study-level background: Of all 360 or so donors who were genotyped, 70% to 85% belonged to the Caucasian-associated ancestry cluster.

Broader study findings: TRBV6-2, TRBV6-3 and some other V segments were unresolvable in 87-base-pair reads.

On this clone itself: As yet, its antigen is unknown.

CDR3 length: 14 residues. Trimming took 4 bases from V and 3 from J; bases not matched to a gene: 6. Germline CDR1 is MDHEN and CDR2 is SYDVKM. PCR involved 60 Vbeta and 13 Jbeta primers. This table comes from immunoSEQ multiplex PCR, and its TCRdb copy is limited to in-frame clones, with some not included. The table includes about 130,000 clones, approximately 61% detected once. The chain recombines TRBV28 with TRBJ2-7; 7 nucleotides align to TRBD1. This receptor was identified in a human donor in good health. The source material was PBMCs. The CDR3 reads CASSSPTGLYEQYF. CDR3 coding DNA: TGTGCCAGCAGTTCCCCGACAGGGCTCTACGAGCAGTACTTC.